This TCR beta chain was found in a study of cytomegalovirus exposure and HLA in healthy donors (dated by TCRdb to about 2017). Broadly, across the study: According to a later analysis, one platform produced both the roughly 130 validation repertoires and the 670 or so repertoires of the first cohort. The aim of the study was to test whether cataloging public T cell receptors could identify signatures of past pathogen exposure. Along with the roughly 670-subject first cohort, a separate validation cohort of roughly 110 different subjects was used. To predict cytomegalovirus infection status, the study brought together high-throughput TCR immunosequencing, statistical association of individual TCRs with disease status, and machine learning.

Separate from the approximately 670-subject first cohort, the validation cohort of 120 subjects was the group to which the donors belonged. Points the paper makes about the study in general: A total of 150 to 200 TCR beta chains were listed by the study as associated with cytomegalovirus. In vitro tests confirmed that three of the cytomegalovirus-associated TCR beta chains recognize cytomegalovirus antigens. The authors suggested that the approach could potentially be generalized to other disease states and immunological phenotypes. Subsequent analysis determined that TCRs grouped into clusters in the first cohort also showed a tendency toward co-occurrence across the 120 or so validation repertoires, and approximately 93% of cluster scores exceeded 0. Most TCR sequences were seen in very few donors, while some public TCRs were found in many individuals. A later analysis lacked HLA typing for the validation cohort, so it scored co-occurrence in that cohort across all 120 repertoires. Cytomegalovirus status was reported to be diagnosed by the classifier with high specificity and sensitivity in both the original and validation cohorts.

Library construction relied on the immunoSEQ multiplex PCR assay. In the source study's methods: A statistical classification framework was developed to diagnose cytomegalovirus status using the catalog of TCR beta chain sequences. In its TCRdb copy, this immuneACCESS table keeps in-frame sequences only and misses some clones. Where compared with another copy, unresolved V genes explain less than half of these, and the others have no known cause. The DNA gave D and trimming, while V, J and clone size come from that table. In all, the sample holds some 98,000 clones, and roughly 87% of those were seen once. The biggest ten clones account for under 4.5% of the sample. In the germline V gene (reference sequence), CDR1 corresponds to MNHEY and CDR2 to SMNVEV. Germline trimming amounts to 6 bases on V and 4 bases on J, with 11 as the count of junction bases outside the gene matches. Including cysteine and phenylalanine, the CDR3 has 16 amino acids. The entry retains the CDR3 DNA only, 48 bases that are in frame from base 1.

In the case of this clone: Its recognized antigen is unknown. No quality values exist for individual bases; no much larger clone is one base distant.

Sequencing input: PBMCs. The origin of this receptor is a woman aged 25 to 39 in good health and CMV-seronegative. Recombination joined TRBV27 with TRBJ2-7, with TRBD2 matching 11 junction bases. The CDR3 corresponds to CASRARALAGVYEQYF. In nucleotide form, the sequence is TGTGCCAGCAGGGCAAGGGCACTAGCGGGAGTGTACGAGCAGTACTTC.